The rows below give T cell receptor beta chains drawn from one sample of a study of early T cells in non-severe SARS-CoV-2 infection. TCRdb recomputed calls from the 5' RACE reads with MiXCR, one row per CDR3 protein. The sample lists 75,000 to 100,000 distinct CDR3 sequences, 16% occurring once. Sequenced input: whole blood. The receptors originated from an adult who was a healthcare worker with PCR-confirmed SARS-CoV-2 infection or an uninfected control (not recorded which). Each CDR3 is given with its conserved first and last residue. The order of the fields is clone size, J gene, D gene, V gene, CDR3 DNA, CDR3 protein. The D gene is left open where the match is weak. Size is stated for part of the rows, as once, few or many counts, or as a class when the clone is expanded.

>many|TRBJ1-2|-|TRBV7-2
TGTGCCAGCAGCGTAGGGGCAGGGGACGTCGGCTACACCTTC
CASSVGAGDVGYTF
>-|TRBJ2-5|TRBD2|TRBV23-1
TGCGCCAGCAGTCAATCTGGAACTAGCGGGAGGAGGGAGACCCAGTACTTC
CASSQSGTSGRRETQYF
>few|TRBJ1-2|TRBD1|TRBV9
TGTGCCAGCAGCGTCGGGACAGCTCCGCTTCTTGATGGCTACACCTTC
CASSVGTAPLLDGYTF
>-|TRBJ2-1|-|TRBV6-2/TRBV6-3
TGTGCCAGCAGTTCGGGACTTGAGTCCGGTGAGCAGTTCTTC
CASSSGLESGEQFF
>few|TRBJ2-1|TRBD1|TRBV27
TGTTCGGCCGGGACAGTTCCTTTCAATGAGCAGTTCTTC
CSAGTVPFNEQFF
>-|TRBJ2-4|-|TRBV5-1
TGCGCCAGCAGCTTGGATGGGAGGGCCAAAAACATTCAGTACTTC
CASSLDGRAKNIQYF
>few|TRBJ1-1|TRBD1|TRBV10-1
TGCGCCAGCAGCCCAGGGGGTGGATACACTGAAGCTTTCTTT
CASSPGGGYTEAFF
>-|TRBJ2-5|-|TRBV6-2/TRBV6-3
TGTGCCAGCAGTTACTCGATTGTTTCTGTGGACAGCCACAAGACCCAGTACTTC
CASSYSIVSVDSHKTQYF
>few|TRBJ2-6|-|TRBV19
TGTGCCAGTAGTATCGAAGCTGGGGCCAACGTCCTGACTTTC
CASSIEAGANVLTF
>few|TRBJ2-7|-|TRBV24-1
TGTGCCACCAGTGATGGCCGGAGAACCTACGAGCAGTACTTC
CATSDGRRTYEQYF
>-|TRBJ2-7|-|TRBV11-2
TGTGCCAGCAGCCCCAGGTTATCCACCTACGAGCAGTACTTC
CASSPRLSTYEQYF
>-|TRBJ2-1|TRBD1|TRBV12-3/TRBV12-4
TGTGCCAGCAACGGACCGGGACAGAAGTACAATGAGCAGTTCTTC
CASNGPGQKYNEQFF
>few|TRBJ2-2|-|TRBV6-2/TRBV6-3
TGTGCCAGCAGTTATCCAGGGCCTTACACCGGGGAGCTGTTTTTT
CASSYPGPYTGELFF
>few|TRBJ2-2|-|TRBV6-6
TGTGCCAGCAGTTACTCAGAGACCGGGGAGCTGTTTTTT
CASSYSETGELFF
>-|TRBJ2-2|-|TRBV2
TGTGCCAGCAGTGTTGAGAGGGGCGGCACCGGGGAGCTGTTTTTT
CASSVERGGTGELFF
>many|TRBJ2-2|TRBD2|TRBV5-1
TGCGCCAGCAGCTCCCCAGCGGGAGGGGAGGACGGGGAGCTGTTTTTT
CASSSPAGGEDGELFF
>-|TRBJ2-4|TRBD2|TRBV28
TGTGCCAGCAGGGATCGTGGACTAGCGGATACCAAAAACATTCAGTACTTC
CASRDRGLADTKNIQYF
>few|TRBJ2-1|TRBD2|TRBV29-1
TGCAGCGTTGAACCAGCGGGGTGGGCGTCGTACAATGAGCAGTTCTTC
CSVEPAGWASYNEQFF
>-|TRBJ1-5|-|TRBV11-2
TGTGCCAGCAGCTTAGGGGCCCGTAATAGCAATCAGCCCCAGCATTTT
CASSLGARNSNQPQHF
>-|TRBJ2-1|-|TRBV4-3
TGCGCCAGCAGCCAGACCGGGATTGAGCAGTTCTTC
CASSQTGIEQFF
>few|TRBJ2-1|-|TRBV20-1
TGCAGTGCCACCGGGACGTATATGGATGAGCAGTTCTTC
CSATGTYMDEQFF
>-|TRBJ1-1|-|TRBV6-1
TGTGCCAGCCCAACGCAAACTGAAGCTTTCTTT
CASPTQTEAFF
>-|TRBJ1-6|TRBD1|TRBV7-2
TGTGCCAGCAGCCCTGGGGACAGGCATAATTCACCCCTCCACTTT
CASSPGDRHNSPLHF
>few|TRBJ2-1|-|TRBV6-5
TGTGCCAGCAGTGGACTTTTGAGCTCCTACAATGAGCAGTTCTTC
CASSGLLSSYNEQFF
>once|TRBJ2-5|TRBD2|TRBV2
TGTGCCAGCAGAGTAGCGGGGGGGCCAGAGACCCAGTACTTC
CASRVAGGPETQYF
>few|TRBJ2-5|-|TRBV4-2
TGTGCCAGCAGCCGGCGATTTGGGGAGACCCAGTACTTC
CASSRRFGETQYF
>many|TRBJ1-1|-|TRBV7-8
TGTGCCAGCAGCTTAGGTCATCTGGGTTACGGCACTGAAGCTTTCTTT
CASSLGHLGYGTEAFF
>-|TRBJ2-7|TRBD2|TRBV4-3
TGCGCCAGCAGCCAGGGACTAGCGAACTCCTACGAGCAGTACTTC
CASSQGLANSYEQYF
>-|TRBJ1-1|TRBD1|TRBV7-9
TGTGCCAGCAGCTTATCGGCCTTGAGGACAGGGTTAGGAGCTTTCTTT
CASSLSALRTGLGAFF
>few|TRBJ2-5|-|TRBV29-1
TGCAGCGTGGAGTTAAAGGTGAAGACCCAGTACTTC
CSVELKVKTQYF
>-|TRBJ1-1|-|TRBV20-1
TGCAGTGCTGACGGGGGGCGCGGTATGAACACTGAAGCTTTCTTT
CSADGGRGMNTEAFF
>-|TRBJ1-2|TRBD1|TRBV6-5
TGTGCCAGCAGTTACTCCCCGTCCCAGGGGGCTTATGGCTACACCTTC
CASSYSPSQGAYGYTF
>few|TRBJ1-6|-|TRBV12-3/TRBV12-4
TGTGCCAGCAGTTTAGAGAGCTCCTATAATTCACCCCTCCACTTT
CASSLESSYNSPLHF
>-|TRBJ1-5|-|TRBV30
TGTCATGGGGCTCTTACCAATCAGCCCCAGCATTTT
CHGALTNQPQHF
>many|TRBJ1-6|-|TRBV29-1
TGCAGCGTTACCACGGATGAGGGGGTATCTTCACCCCTCCACTTT
CSVTTDEGVSSPLHF
>few|TRBJ2-2|TRBD1|TRBV28
TGTGCCAGCAGTTTGCTTACAGGGGGCGCAGGGACCGGGGAGCTGTTTTTT
CASSLLTGGAGTGELFF
>-|TRBJ2-1|TRBD2|TRBV5-1
TGCGCCAGCAGCAAGGGACTAGCGGACCTCAATGAGCAGTTCTTC
CASSKGLADLNEQFF
>many|TRBJ1-2|-|TRBV6-6
TGTGCCAGCACCCTAACAGGCAACTATGGCTACACCTTC
CASTLTGNYGYTF
>-|TRBJ2-1|-|TRBV15
TGTGCCACCAGCAGAGGGTTGGCTCGCCGCTACAATGAGCAGTTCTTC
CATSRGLARRYNEQFF
>-|TRBJ2-3|TRBD1|TRBV29-1
TGCAGCGTTGAGGACAGGGGCTACACAGATACGCAGTATTTT
CSVEDRGYTDTQYF
>-|TRBJ1-2|-|TRBV27
TGTGCCAGCAGTACACAGGGTCGAGGCTACACCTTC
CASSTQGRGYTF
>-|TRBJ2-1|TRBD1|TRBV7-2
TGTGTCAGCAGCTCGGACAGGGGGCAGTTAAATGAGCAGTTCTTC
CVSSSDRGQLNEQFF
>few|TRBJ2-7|-|TRBV6-2/TRBV6-3
TGTGCCAGCAATCAGGGGCAGGGTAAATCCTACGAGCAGTACTTC
CASNQGQGKSYEQYF
>few|TRBJ2-7|-|TRBV5-1
TGCGCCAGCAGCTCCCGACAGCCATCCTACGAGCAGTACTTC
CASSSRQPSYEQYF
>few|TRBJ2-7|-|TRBV7-2
TGTGCCAGCAGCTTGGAACAGCGCTACGAGCAGTACTTC
CASSLEQRYEQYF
>few|TRBJ1-5|TRBD1|TRBV6-2/TRBV6-3
TGTGCCAGCAGTCCACGCAGGGGGGTTAATCAGCCCCAGCATTTT
CASSPRRGVNQPQHF
>-|TRBJ2-6|TRBD2|TRBV11-2
TGTGCCAGCAGCCCAAGACTAGCGGGAGTGGCTGGGGCCAACGTCCTGACTTTC
CASSPRLAGVAGANVLTF
>few|TRBJ2-7|-|TRBV19
TGTGCCAGTATGAAGGGAATCGAGCAGTACTTC
CASMKGIEQYF
>-|TRBJ1-2|-|TRBV29-1
TGCAGCGTTGAAGAGCCCTATGGCTACACCTTC
CSVEEPYGYTF
>-|TRBJ2-3|-|TRBV4-3
TGCGCCAGCAGCCAAGATGGGCAGTTCACAGATACGCAGTATTTT
CASSQDGQFTDTQYF
>-|TRBJ1-6|-|TRBV20-1
TGCAGTGCTAGAGATAGAGGGGCTGGGTCACCCCTCCACTTT
CSARDRGAGSPLHF
>few|TRBJ1-1|-|TRBV12-3/TRBV12-4
TGTGCCAGCAGTTTGACAGAAAGTAACACTGAAGCTTTCTTT
CASSLTESNTEAFF
>few|TRBJ2-5|TRBD1|TRBV29-1
TGCAGCGTATGGACAGGTCAAAAAGAGACCCAGTACTTC
CSVWTGQKETQYF
>many|TRBJ1-4|TRBD1|TRBV11-2
TGTGCCAGCAGCTCCACAGGGGGCGGGAATGAAAAACTGTTTTTT
CASSSTGGGNEKLFF
>few|TRBJ2-3|TRBD2|TRBV15
TGTGCCACCCGCCTAGCGGGGTACACAGATACGCAGTATTTT
CATRLAGYTDTQYF
>-|TRBJ1-5|-|TRBV6-1
TGTGCCAGCCAAAACAGCGAGCAGCCCCAGCATTTT
CASQNSEQPQHF
>few|TRBJ2-5|-|TRBV4-3
TGCGCCAGCAGCCAAAGGGCAGGGCAGCAAGAGACCCAGTACTTC
CASSQRAGQQETQYF
>-|TRBJ1-5|-|TRBV4-3
TGCGCCAGCAGCCAAGTACGAGCGACGGGCAATCAGCCCCAGCATTTT
CASSQVRATGNQPQHF